The clone carrying this T cell receptor beta chain was counted once. With 5 bases removed from V and 4 bases from J, the gap between germline ends came to 8 bases. The CDR3 contains 12 residues. The germline CDR1 and CDR2 sequences are MNHNY and SVGAGI (reference sequence). These data originate in a study of technical replicates of blood from several donors. TCRdb's table, derived via immunoSEQ multiplex PCR, lists solely in-frame clones and lacks some. Altogether some 85,000 clones are present, 94% being singletons, with the ten largest covering around 0.37%. Sequenced input: T cells isolated from PBMCs. The rearrangement links TRBV6-6 to TRBJ2-5, with D possibly TRBD1 on 6 matching bases. The receptor was derived from a human donor in good health. CDR3 amino acids: CASSRQAETQYF. DNA for the CDR3: TGTGCCAGCAGTAGACAGGCAGAGACCCAGTACTTC.